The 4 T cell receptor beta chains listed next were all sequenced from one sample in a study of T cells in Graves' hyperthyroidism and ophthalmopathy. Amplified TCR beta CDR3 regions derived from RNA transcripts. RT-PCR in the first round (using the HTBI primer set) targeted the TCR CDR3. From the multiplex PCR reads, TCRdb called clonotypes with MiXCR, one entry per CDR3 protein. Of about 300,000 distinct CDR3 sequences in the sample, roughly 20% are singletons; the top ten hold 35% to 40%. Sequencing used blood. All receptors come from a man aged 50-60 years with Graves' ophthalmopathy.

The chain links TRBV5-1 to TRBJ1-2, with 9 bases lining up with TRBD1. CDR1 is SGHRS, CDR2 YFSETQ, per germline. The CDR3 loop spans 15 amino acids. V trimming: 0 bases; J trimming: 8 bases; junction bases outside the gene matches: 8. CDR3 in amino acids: CASSLVDRGFNGYTF. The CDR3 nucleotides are TGCGCCAGCAGCTTGGTGGACAGGGGATTCAACGGCTACACCTTC.

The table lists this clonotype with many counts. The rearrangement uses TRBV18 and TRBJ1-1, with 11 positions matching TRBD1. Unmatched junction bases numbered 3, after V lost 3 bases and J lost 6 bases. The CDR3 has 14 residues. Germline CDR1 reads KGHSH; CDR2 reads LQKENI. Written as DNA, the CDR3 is TGTGCCAGCTCACCGTCGGGACAGGGGGCTGAAGCTTTCTTT. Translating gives CASSPSGQGAEAFF.

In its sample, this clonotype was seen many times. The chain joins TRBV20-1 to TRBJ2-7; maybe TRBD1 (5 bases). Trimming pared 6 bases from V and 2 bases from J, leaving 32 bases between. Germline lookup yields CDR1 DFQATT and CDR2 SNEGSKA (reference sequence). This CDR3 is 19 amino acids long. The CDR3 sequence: CSASSGPGARTIRAYEQYF. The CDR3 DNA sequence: TGCAGTGCCAGTTCCGGACCTGGGGCGCGAACTATTCGGGCCTACGAGCAGTACTTC.

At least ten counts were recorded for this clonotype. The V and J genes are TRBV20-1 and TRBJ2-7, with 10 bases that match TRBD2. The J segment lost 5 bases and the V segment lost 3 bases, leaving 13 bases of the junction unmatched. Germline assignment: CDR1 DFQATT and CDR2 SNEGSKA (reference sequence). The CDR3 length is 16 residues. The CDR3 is CSASGSGRALRNEQYF. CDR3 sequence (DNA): TGCAGTGCTAGCGGAAGCGGGAGGGCCTTAAGAAACGAGCAGTACTTC.